A single sample is the source of the 7 T cell receptor beta chains below, sequenced in a study of blood T cell repertoires in COVID-19. The table came from immunoSEQ multiplex PCR; TCRdb's copy has only in-frame clones and leaves some out. This table has 80,000 to 100,000 clones, roughly 82% appearing once. Sequencing was done on a sample of peripheral blood. Receptors originate from a man between 65 and 85 years old with active or convalescent COVID-19.

The chain uses TRBV4-3 and TRBJ1-2; maybe TRBD1 (6 bases). Germline assignment: CDR1 LGHNA and CDR2 YSLEER. The CDR3 loop spans 16 amino acids. Trimming cost V 0 bases and J 4 bases, with 15 bases left between them. The CDR3 reads CASSQETDSSSYGYTF. The CDR3 coding sequence is TGCGCCAGCAGCCAAGAGACGGACAGTTCCTCCTATGGCTACACCTTC.

This chain uses TRBV5-1 with TRBJ2-4, with 13 bases identical to TRBD2. This CDR3 is built from 19 residues. Germline V CDR1 and CDR2: SGHRS, YFSETQ. V was clipped by 4 bases and J by 0 bases; unmatched bases: 10. This CDR3 reads CASSPGTSGTLLAKNIQYF. For the CDR3, the DNA is TGCGCCAGCAGCCCGGGGACTAGCGGGACCCTACTAGCCAAAAACATTCAGTACTTC.

The chain has TRBV2 and TRBJ1-2; no reliable D call. The germline CDR1 and CDR2 sequences are SNHLY and FYNNEI. The CDR3 covers 12 residues. The V end lost 9 bases, the J end lost 0 bases, and 8 bases lay between the germline ends. This CDR3 reads CASPSANYGYTF. CDR3 nucleotides: TGTGCCAGTCCCTCGGCTAACTATGGCTACACCTTC. Using reference TRBV2 and TRBJ1-2 for the parts outside the CDR3, the full variable domain is EPEVTQTPSHQVTQMGQEVILRCVPISNHLYFYWYRQILGQKVEFLVSFYNNEISEKSEIFDDQFSVERPDGSNFTLKIRSTKLEDSAMYFCASPSANYGYTFGSGTRLTVV.

V usage is TRBV15 and J usage is TRBJ1-4, with TRBD1 matching 7 bases. Germline trimming cut 0 bases from V and 4 bases from J; bases unmatched to any gene: 5. This CDR3 has 16 residues. CDR1 and CDR2 from the germline V gene are LNHNV and YYDKDF (reference sequence). CDR3 DNA sequence: TGTGCCACCAGCAGAGAATCGACAGGGCTTAATGAAAAACTGTTTTTT. Its translation: CATSRESTGLNEKLFF.

This clone showed up just a few times. The chain is built from TRBV7-8 and TRBJ2-1; 14 bases are a match to TRBD2. Losses at the gene ends were 5 bases for V and 8 bases for J; bases not matched to a gene: 2. CDR3 length: 14 amino acids. Germline lookup yields CDR1 SGHVS and CDR2 FQNEAQ. CDR3 sequence (DNA): TGTGCCAGCAGCCTGGGACTAGCGGGGGATGAGCAGTTCTTC. This sequence encodes CASSLGLAGDEQFF. Drawing the rest from reference TRBV7-8 and TRBJ2-1, the complete variable domain is GAGVSQSPRYKVAKRGQDVALRCDPISGHVSLFWYQQALGQGPEFLTYFQNEAQLDKSGLPSDRFFAERPEGSVSTLKIQRTQQEDSAVYLCASSLGLAGDEQFFGPGTRLTVL.

The V gene is TRBV14, the J gene TRBJ2-7; TRBD1 matches 8 bases. There are 14 residues in the CDR3. V dropped 3 bases and J dropped 4; count of bases not matched to a gene: 5. Germline V gene lookup returns CDR1 SGHDN and CDR2 FVKESK. CDR3 sequence: CASSHAGGGYEQYF. As DNA, the CDR3 is TGTGCCAGCAGCCACGCAGGGGGCGGGTACGAGCAGTACTTC.

The chain is built from TRBV5-1 and TRBJ2-7; no firm D call. V was pared by 3 bases and J by 0 bases, with 10 bases between. The CDR3 totals 14 residues. Germline assignment: CDR1 SGHRS and CDR2 YFSETQ. The CDR3 nucleotides are TGCGCCAGCAGCTCGCAGGTGAGCTCCTACGAGCAGTACTTC. This sequence encodes CASSSQVSSYEQYF.